Each of the 9 T cell receptor beta chains below was sequenced from the same sample in a study of blood T cell repertoires in COVID-19. The repertoire was sequenced with immunoSEQ multiplex PCR; TCRdb's copy has only in-frame clones and lacks some. The data show a few hundred thousand clones, roughly 89% seen once. The sample comprised PBMCs or T cells enriched from blood (not recorded which). Source of these receptors: a woman aged 18-29 years with acute COVID-19.

The chain carries TRBV29-1 and TRBJ2-7; TRBD2 matches 14 bases. Germline V gives CDR1 SQVTM, CDR2 ANQGSEA. The V segment lost 5 bases and the J segment 3 bases; nucleotides outside the gene matches: 3. The CDR3 loop spans 14 amino acids. The CDR3 region is CSVLGLAGGYEQYF. The DNA of the CDR3 is TGCAGCGTTCTAGGACTAGCGGGAGGCTACGAGCAGTACTTC.

The rearrangement uses TRBV5-4 and TRBJ2-7; weak D call: TRBD2 (5 bases). V dropped 4 bases and J dropped 5 bases, with 10 bases sitting between them. CDR1 is SGHNT, CDR2 YYREEE, per germline (reference sequence). The CDR3 contains 12 residues. The CDR3 protein is CASSRSGNEQYF. DNA of the CDR3: TGTGCCAGCAGCCGGTCGGGGAACGAGCAGTACTTC. Looking up the rest from reference TRBV5-4 and TRBJ2-7 gives the full variable domain: ETGVTQSPTHLIKTRGQQVTLRCSSQSGHNTVSWYQQALGQGPQFIFQYYREEENGRGNFPPRFSGLQFPNYSSELNVNALELDDSALYLCASSRSGNEQYFGPGTRLTVT.

The chain uses TRBV6-5 and TRBJ1-1; the D gene is possibly TRBD1 (6 bases). The CDR3 covers 14 residues. The germline V gene has CDR1 MNHEY and CDR2 SVGAGI. Trimming took off 6 bases at V and 3 bases at J, with 14 bases between the two ends. The CDR3 bases are TGTGCCAGCAGCACAGGGCAGGAGTACACTGAAGCTTTCTTT. Amino acid sequence: CASSTGQEYTEAFF.

The J gene is TRBJ1-4, the V gene TRBV11-2; the match to TRBD1 covers 9 bases. Germline trimming cut 5 bases from V and 7 bases from J; bases unmatched to any gene: 8. The CDR3 totals 15 residues. The germline V gene has CDR1 SGHAT and CDR2 FQNNGV. The CDR3 reads CASSVPGQGAEKLFF. The CDR3 DNA reads TGTGCCAGCAGCGTGCCGGGACAGGGTGCTGAAAAACTGTTTTTT.

This chain uses TRBV5-1 with TRBJ2-2; 7 nucleotides match TRBD1. The CDR3 is made up of 14 amino acids. Germline values: CDR1 SGHRS, CDR2 YFSETQ. The V and J ends lost 0 bases and 11 bases, in that order; junction bases with no gene match: 7. CDR3 sequence (DNA): TGCGCCAGCAGCTTGGGCCCCCAGGGGGACGAGCTGTTTTTT. This codes for CASSLGPQGDELFF. Full variable domain (rest looked up from reference TRBV5-1 and TRBJ2-2): KAGVTQTPRYLIKTRGQQVTLSCSPISGHRSVSWYQQTPGQGLQFLFEYFSETQRNKGNFPGRFSGRQFSNSRSEMNVSTLELGDSALYLCASSLGPQGDELFFGEGSRLTVL.

V and J are TRBV2 and TRBJ1-2, with D maybe TRBD1 (6 bases). The germline V gene encodes CDR1 SNHLY and CDR2 FYNNEI. The length of the CDR3 is 12 residues. The DNA for the CDR3 is TGTGCTAGAAGGGACAAACGGGGTGGCTACACCTTC. Protein sequence: CARRDKRGGYTF.

The chain has TRBV19 and TRBJ2-2; 14 bases line up with TRBD2. Germline V CDR1 and CDR2: LNHDA, SQIVND (reference sequence). J was trimmed by 1 base and V by 6 bases; bases with no gene match: 7. CDR3 length: 18 residues. The CDR3 loop is CASSPGLAGVGNTGELFF. CDR3 in DNA: TGTGCCAGTAGCCCGGGACTAGCGGGAGTAGGGAACACCGGGGAGCTGTTTTTT.

The chain combines TRBV7-2 with TRBJ2-2; 8 bases are shared with TRBD2. V shed 5 bases, J shed 2 bases, and the junction held 16 bases outside the gene matches. Germline lookup yields CDR1 SGHTA and CDR2 FQGNSA. This CDR3 has 19 residues. The DNA for the CDR3 is TGTGCCAGCAGCCCCCTCCTGGGTAGCGGGGACTACAACACCGGGGAGCTGTTTTTT. It specifies CASSPLLGSGDYNTGELFF.

This clone was counted a single time. The chain carries TRBV5-1 and TRBJ1-1; tentative D call: TRBD1 (5 bases). Germline CDR1 is SGHRS and CDR2 is YFSETQ. This CDR3 is built from 14 residues. Trimming removed 0 bases at V and 4 bases at J, with 10 bases between. The CDR3 region is CASSLGSGSTEAFF. The CDR3 DNA reads TGCGCCAGCAGCTTGGGGTCAGGGTCCACTGAAGCTTTCTTT.